This entry lists 9 T cell receptor beta chains sequenced from one sample in a study of CD8 T cells in Susac syndrome. The RNA, 0.5 to 1 ug, was put through reverse transcription using random hexamers. TCRdb reprocessed the immunoSEQ multiplex PCR reads via MiXCR and lists one record per CDR3 protein. The repertoire holds 300,000 to 350,000 distinct CDR3 sequences, about 91% seen once, with about 0.07% in the top ten. Source material: CD4+ T cells from PBMCs. These receptors came from a human donor with multiple sclerosis.

The rearrangement uses TRBV6-6 and TRBJ2-1, with a possible D match to TRBD1 (5 bases). V was shortened by 4 bases and J by 10 bases, with 8 bases between the two germline ends. CDR3 length: 11 amino acids. In germline, CDR1 is MNHNY, CDR2 SVGAGI (reference sequence). DNA of the CDR3: TGTGCCAGCAGTTCTCGACAGGAGCAGTTCTTC. It specifies CASSSRQEQFF.

This rearrangement joins TRBV7-9 to TRBJ2-1; D not resolved. Trimming stripped 2 bases from V and 5 bases from J, with 7 bases between. The CDR3 loop spans 13 amino acids. The V gene's germline CDR1 is SEHNR and CDR2 FQNEAQ (reference sequence). CDR3 sequence (DNA): TGTGCCAGCAGCTTAAAATCCCACAATGAGCAGTTCTTC. This sequence encodes CASSLKSHNEQFF.

This sequence joins TRBV27 and TRBJ2-7, with D unresolved. This CDR3 has 13 residues. Germline CDR1 reads MNHEY; CDR2 reads SMNVEV (reference sequence). V was cut by 8 bases and J by 2 bases, with 13 bases left in between. The CDR3, as DNA: TGTGCCAGCGGGGTAACCCCTACCTACGAGCAGTACTTC. Translated: CASGVTPTYEQYF.

CDR3 residues: CASSFHRSQSYEQYF. The CDR3 bases are TGTGCCAGCAGTTTCCACAGGAGTCAGAGCTACGAGCAGTACTTC. The chain uses TRBV27 and TRBJ2-7; a possible D gene is TRBD1 (5 bases). This CDR3 contains 15 residues. Germline assignment: CDR1 MNHEY and CDR2 SMNVEV (reference sequence). The V end lost 3 bases, the J end lost 3 bases, and 15 bases lay between the germline ends.

The chain has TRBV20-1 and TRBJ1-6, with D maybe TRBD1 (5 bases). Deletions cut 6 bases from V and 7 bases from J, with 16 bases between. CDR1 is DFQATT and CDR2 is SNEGSKA in the germline V gene (reference sequence). CDR3 length: 14 residues. In nucleotides, the CDR3 is TGCAGTGCCTCAAGGGGTGATGAGAATTCACCCCTCCACTTT. Translated, it gives CSASRGDENSPLHF.

The chain's CDR3 is CASSPSQGWEKLFF. The CDR3 nucleotides are TGTGCCAGCAGCCCCTCACAGGGTTGGGAGAAACTGTTTTTT. V is TRBV7-2 and J is TRBJ1-4; maybe TRBD1 (6 bases). Trimming left V 5 bases short and J 11 bases short, with 18 bases between. The CDR3 length is 14 residues. CDR1 and CDR2 from the germline V gene are SGHTA and FQGNSA.

In the case of this clonotype: A junction boundary mismatches the germline segment, possibly from a read error. The chain couples TRBV30 to TRBJ1-1; D not certain. Germline V gene data show CDR1 as GTSNPN and CDR2 as SVGIG (reference sequence). This CDR3 has 11 residues. This CDR3 is CAWSMNSEAFF. The CDR3 nucleotides read TGTGCCTGGAGTATGAACAGTGAAGCTTTCTTT.

The chain recombines TRBV20-1 with TRBJ2-5, with 9 bases that match TRBD1. The germline V gene encodes CDR1 DFQATT and CDR2 SNEGSKA (reference sequence). V shed 1 base and J 5 bases; nucleotides not matched to a gene: 14. CDR3 size: 17 residues. The CDR3 loop reads CSARAGPGQGFVETQYF. Written as DNA, the CDR3 is TGCAGTGCTAGAGCCGGCCCGGGACAGGGTTTCGTGGAGACCCAGTACTTC.

The gene calls are TRBV30 and TRBJ1-1; D is uncertain. V was pared by 5 bases and J by 0 bases, with 7 bases between. This CDR3 has 12 residues. Germline V lookup: CDR1 GTSNPN, CDR2 SVGIG (reference sequence). As DNA, the CDR3 is TGTGCCTGGGGGGAACTGAACACTGAAGCTTTCTTT. This codes for CAWGELNTEAFF. Drawing the rest from reference TRBV30 and TRBJ1-1, the complete variable domain is SQTIHQWPATLVQPVGSPLSLECTVEGTSNPNLYWYRQAAGRGLQLLFYSVGIGQISSEVPQNLSASRPQDRQFILSSKKLLLSDSGFYLCAWGELNTEAFFGQGTRLTVV.